The clone carrying this T cell receptor beta chain was seen at least ten times. These data originate in a study of tumor-infiltrating lymphocytes in oesophageal squamous cell carcinoma. The CDR3 length is 14 residues. The ends were cut back, 3 bases at V and 7 bases at J, with 15 bases in the middle. The germline V gene has CDR1 KGHSH and CDR2 LQKENI. TCRdb re-derived calls from the PCR reads in MiXCR, one entry per CDR3 protein. Of around 21,000 distinct CDR3 sequences listed, about two fifths are singletons. The receptor comes from a male donor with esophageal squamous cell carcinoma. The gene calls are TRBV18 and TRBJ2-5; D ambiguous. The sample consisted of normal esophageal tissue next to the tumor. The DNA for the CDR3 is TGTGCCAGCTCACCGGGGTTGGGCCCGGGGACCCAGTACTTC. The encoded protein is CASSPGLGPGTQYF.